This T cell receptor (beta chain) was captured in a study of PD-1 blockade in mismatch repair-deficient tumors (dated by TCRdb to 2016 to 2017). Turning to the overall study: Between September 2013 and 2016, the trial enrolled 86 consecutive patients with approximately 13 types of mismatch repair-deficient cancer, all of whom had received prior treatment and were progressing. Tumor-associated T cell clones were tracked in the peripheral blood of patients responding to PD-1 blockade by deep sequencing of TCR CDR3 regions. What the authors observed across the whole study: Tumor-resident clones, often undetectable in blood before treatment, expanded rapidly after pembrolizumab and then contracted, generally before radiologic responses.

About this clone itself: The clone's antigen remains unknown. No base quality information exists; no much larger clone differs at one position.

Per the germline V gene (reference sequence), SEHNR is the CDR1 and FQNEAQ is the CDR2. The CDR3 starts with the cysteine, ends with the phenylalanine, and has 16 residues. CDR3 DNA only is kept here, 48 bases in frame from base 1. Trimmed from V: 0 bases; trimmed from J: 5 bases; junction bases lacking a gene match: 3. Library creation used the immunoSEQ multiplex PCR assay. Entries here come from immuneACCESS through TCRdb and include only in-frame sequences with V and J called. Some clones fail to appear in such tables; in the studies checked, an unresolved V gene covers under half of the shortfall, and the cause of the remainder is unknown. Here the sample has roughly 130,000 clones; roughly 86% occur a single time. The ten largest clones represent about 12% of the sample. For every enrolled patient, mismatch repair deficiency was confirmed by either polymerase chain reaction or immunohistochemistry. TCR sequencing was performed for three patients who responded to pembrolizumab therapy. In the phase II trial, pembrolizumab PD-1 blockade was tested prospectively in advanced mismatch repair-deficient cancers, no matter which tissue of origin the cancers came from. Serial peripheral blood T cell samples were collected before and at multiple times after starting PD-1 blockade. Blood sampling times were expressed in weeks after the first pembrolizumab dose.

Sequencing was performed on peripheral blood, taken 70 to 72 weeks after starting pembrolizumab. This chain joins TRBV7-9 to TRBJ2-2; TRBD1 fits 10 bases in the junction. The receptor comes from an adult with mismatch repair-deficient cancer. The sequenced DNA: TGTGCCAGCAGCTTAGCAGGGGGACAGGGGACCGGGGAGCTGTTTTTT. This translates into CASSLAGGQGTGELFF.